This T cell receptor beta chain is from a study of CD8 T cells in ankylosing spondylitis. MiXCR, run by TCRdb on the 5' RACE reads, gives a single entry per CDR3 protein. The table includes some 800,000 distinct CDR3 sequences, roughly 12% detected once. V shed 0 bases and J shed 4 bases, with 6 bases lying between them. CDR1 is LNHNV, CDR2 YYDKDF, per germline (reference sequence). The CDR3 runs to 13 residues. This clonotype was observed a handful of times. The antigen is not known. Study conclusions and caveats: Ankylosing spondylitis blood appeared to carry a characteristic TCR beta motif of several highly homologous variants. There was reportedly significant enrichment of clones that were disease-linked in matched ankylosing spondylitis synovial fluid. Clones linked with disease were CD8+ and fairly uncommon in the peripheral blood.

The receptor comes from a male donor with ankylosing spondylitis. The V gene is TRBV15, the J gene TRBJ1-2; D is unresolved. The sample was blood, either unsorted or a sorted T cell fraction (not recorded which). This chain's CDR3 is CATSRDNGYGYTF. CDR3 nucleotide sequence: TGTGCCACCAGCAGAGATAATGGCTATGGCTACACCTTC. The full variable domain, its missing parts supplied by reference TRBV15 and TRBJ1-2, is DAMVIQNPRYQVTQFGKPVTLSCSQTLNHNVMYWYQQKSSQAPKLLFHYYDKDFNNEADTPDNFQSRRPNTSFCFLDIRSPGLGDTAMYLCATSRDNGYGYTFGSGTRLTVV.